This paragraph covers one T cell receptor (beta chain) sequence. Its antigen is not identified. The germline gene is not matched at one end of the junction; a read error may be the cause. This sample is part of a study of cytomegalovirus exposure and HLA in healthy donors. Regarding the study as a whole: HLA alleles showed associations with fewer than 20,000 TCR beta sequences in a later analysis, at a 0.05 false discovery rate.

The CDR3 covers 18 residues. Germline V gene data show CDR1 as SEHNR and CDR2 as FQNEAQ (reference sequence). With 60 Vbeta and 13 Jbeta primers, the PCR was carried out. TCRdb's table, derived via immunoSEQ multiplex PCR, lists solely in-frame clones and lacks some. The sample carries a few hundred thousand clones, around 83% recorded once. V usage is TRBV7-9 and J usage is TRBJ2-6; 11 nucleotides match TRBD1. Sequencing was performed on PBMCs. This receptor was taken from a girl between 5 and 17 years old in good health and CMV-seronegative. CDR3 residues: CSSRYKDRGRGGANVLTF. The CDR3 DNA follows: TGTTCCAGCAGGTATAAGGACAGGGGGCGCGGTGGGGCCAACGTCCTGACTTTC.